The next 10 T cell receptor beta chains were all read from a single sample in a study of cytomegalovirus exposure and HLA in healthy donors. Assay used: immunoSEQ multiplex PCR; TCRdb lists only in-frame clones, some missing. The table includes about 150,000 clones, roughly 87% detected once. Sequenced input: PBMCs. These TCRs come from a man aged 18 to 29 in good health and CMV-seropositive.

With respect to this clone: The sample holds other DNA sequences that translate to the same CDR3. The V and J genes are TRBV6-5 and TRBJ2-1; 7 nucleotides agree with TRBD1. The CDR3 sequence is 15 residues long. Trimming removed 0 bases from V and 3 bases from J; junction bases left unmatched: 2. Germline assignment: CDR1 MNHEY and CDR2 SVGAGI. The CDR3 DNA sequence: TGTGCCAGCAGTTACTCGAGGGACAGCTACAATGAGCAGTTCTTC. Translation: CASSYSRDSYNEQFF.

This clone was counted a single time. This chain links TRBV7-2 with TRBJ1-1; no definite D call. Trimming stripped 6 bases from V and 5 bases from J, with 10 bases between. The CDR3 covers 12 residues. Germline CDR1 is SGHTA and CDR2 is FQGNSA. CDR3 amino acids: CASSQSRTEAFF. Here the CDR3 DNA reads TGTGCCAGCAGTCAGTCCAGAACTGAAGCTTTCTTT.

The chain links TRBV11-2 to TRBJ2-7, with TRBD1 matching over 8 bases. Germline assignment: CDR1 SGHAT and CDR2 FQNNGV. The trim removed 3 bases at V and 3 bases at J, leaving 7 bases unmatched. This CDR3 is 15 amino acids long. The CDR3 sequence is CASSFGTGSFYEQYF. In nucleotides, the CDR3 is TGTGCCAGCAGCTTTGGGACAGGCTCATTCTACGAGCAGTACTTC.

V is TRBV27 and J is TRBJ2-7; 9 bases fit TRBD2. The germline CDR1 and CDR2 sequences are MNHEY and SMNVEV (reference sequence). J lost 2 bases, V lost 8 bases, and 4 bases had no gene match. The CDR3 covers 13 residues. The CDR3 DNA reads TGTGCCAGCTGGGCGGGAGGGCCCTACGAGCAGTACTTC. This encodes CASWAGGPYEQYF.

V is TRBV6-6 and J is TRBJ2-7, with no clear D. The germline V gene encodes CDR1 MNHNY and CDR2 SVGAGI (reference sequence). This CDR3 has 13 residues. The germline V and J ends were trimmed by 6 bases and 3 bases, with 12 bases remaining between them. The CDR3, as DNA: TGTGCCAGCAGGAGAGGTCTGGGCTACGAGCAGTACTTC. It is translated as CASRRGLGYEQYF.

The CDR3 is CASSLDRVAHQPQHF. CDR3 coding DNA: TGTGCCAGCAGCTTAGACAGGGTGGCCCATCAGCCCCAGCATTTT. The V call is TRBV7-8, the J call TRBJ1-5; a weak D match, TRBD1 (6 bases). There are 15 residues in the CDR3. Trimming stripped 1 base from V and 5 bases from J, with 12 bases between. Looked up from germline, CDR1 is SGHVS and CDR2 is FQNEAQ.

The J gene is TRBJ1-2, the V gene TRBV19; D is ambiguous. V was pared by 0 bases and J by 4 bases, with 3 bases between. Germline CDR1 LNHDA, CDR2 SQIVND (reference sequence). The CDR3 length is 12 residues. The CDR3 nucleotides are TGTGCCAGTAGTATAGACGGCTATGGCTACACCTTC. Residues: CASSIDGYGYTF.

The chain couples TRBV6-1 to TRBJ2-7; D gene ambiguous. Germline-derived CDR1 and CDR2 are MNHNS and SASEGT. Trimming took 5 bases from V and 3 from J, leaving 14 bases between them. The CDR3 is made up of 14 amino acids. CDR3: CASSPSATNYEQYF. In DNA, the CDR3 is TGTGCCAGCAGTCCCAGTGCGACAAACTACGAGCAGTACTTC.

This clone appeared a single time. The chain is built from TRBV19 and TRBJ1-2; 8 nucleotides align to TRBD1. The CDR3 has 14 amino acids. V shed 5 bases, J shed 4 bases, and the junction held 6 bases outside the gene matches. Per the germline V gene, CDR1 is LNHDA and CDR2 is SQIVND (reference sequence). CDR3 protein: CASSEQGVSYGYTF. The CDR3 DNA reads TGTGCCAGTAGTGAACAGGGGGTAAGCTATGGCTACACCTTC. The full variable domain, its missing parts supplied by reference TRBV19 and TRBJ1-2, is DGGITQSPKYLFRKEGQNVTLSCEQNLNHDAMYWYRQDPGQGLRLIYYSQIVNDFQKGDIAEGYSVSREKKESFPLTVTSAQKNPTAFYLCASSEQGVSYGYTFGSGTRLTVV.

The genes are TRBV5-6 and TRBJ2-7; tentatively, D is TRBD1 (6 bases). This CDR3 comprises 12 residues. The V end lost 4 bases, the J end lost 6 bases, and 11 bases lay between the germline ends. In germline, CDR1 is SGHDT, CDR2 YYEEEE. CDR3 loop: CASSQQGAEQYF. The CDR3 region has the DNA TGTGCCAGCAGCCAACAGGGAGCCGAGCAGTACTTC.